A single sample is the source of the 32 T cell receptor beta chains below, sequenced in a study of T cell responses to AZD1222 COVID-19 vaccine (dated by TCRdb to the early 2020s). Library preparation used the immunoSEQ multiplex PCR assay. Not all clones reach the TCRdb copy of this immuneACCESS table, which keeps in-frame sequences only. Checked studies attribute under half of the gap to unresolved V genes and leave the rest unexplained. Counted in this sample were some 150,000 clones; around 92% of them appeared once. The ten biggest clones cover over 2.5% of the sample. This sample's time point label indicates: baseline before first vaccination. The input for sequencing was peripheral blood, taken on day 0 of AZD1222 vaccination. The receptors originated from an adult in good health.

V usage is TRBV7-2 and J usage is TRBJ1-6, with a possible D match to TRBD1 (5 bases). Between the trimmed V and J ends, which lost 4 bases and 9 bases, there was a span of 16 bases. Germline CDR1 reads SGHTA; CDR2 reads FQGNSA. CDR3 size: 15 residues. DNA of the CDR3: TGTGCCAGCAGCTCGGACATAGGTGTTATTTCACCCCTCCACTTT. As protein: CASSSDIGVISPLHF.

This chain joins TRBV28 and TRBJ1-2; D is perhaps TRBD1 (5 bases). CDR1 is MDHEN, CDR2 SYDVKM, per germline. The ends were cut back, 6 bases at V and 6 bases at J, with 17 bases in the middle. CDR3 size: 14 residues. Here the CDR3 reads CASSPVPGPHGYTF. In DNA form, the CDR3 reads TGTGCCAGCAGCCCCGTCCCAGGGCCCCATGGCTACACCTTC.

CDR3 DNA: TGCGCCAGCAGCCAAGATGACGTGCGGGGCGGCACTGAAGCTTTCTTT. Encoded protein: CASSQDDVRGGTEAFF. The rearrangement joins TRBV4-1 to TRBJ1-1, with D perhaps matching TRBD1 (5 bases). Per the germline V gene, CDR1 is MGHRA and CDR2 is YSYEKL. V lost 0 bases and J lost 4, with 15 bases in between. The CDR3 consists of 16 residues.

This clone was found a few times. The chain carries TRBV6-1 and TRBJ2-3; 8 bases agree with TRBD1. The CDR3 covers 17 residues. With V trimmed by 3 bases and J by 0 bases, 8 bases remained unmatched. In germline, CDR1 is MNHNS, CDR2 SASEGT. The CDR3 region is CASSELTGAPSTDTQYF. Written as DNA, the CDR3 is TGTGCCAGCAGTGAGCTGACAGGGGCTCCTAGCACAGATACGCAGTATTTT.

This chain uses TRBV9 with TRBJ2-7, with 7 positions matching TRBD1. Germline CDR1 is SGDLS and CDR2 is YYNGEE. The CDR3 totals 16 residues. V dropped 4 bases and J dropped 4; count of bases not matched to a gene: 14. The CDR3 sequence: CASSPGTAARRYEQYF. In DNA, the CDR3 is TGTGCCAGCAGCCCGGGGACAGCTGCTAGGAGGTACGAGCAGTACTTC. The full variable domain, its missing parts supplied by reference TRBV9 and TRBJ2-7, is DSGVTQTPKHLITATGQRVTLRCSPRSGDLSVYWYQQSLDQGLQFLIQYYNGEERAKGNILERFSAQQFPDLHSELNLSSLELGDSALYFCASSPGTAARRYEQYFGPGTRLTVT.

The V and J genes are TRBV5-3 and TRBJ2-6, with 10 bases matching TRBD1. TRBV5-3 is an ORF for which the function is uncertain. The CDR3 extends over 19 amino acids. Trimming removed 3 bases from V and 0 bases from J; junction bases left unmatched: 9. CDR3 region: CARSSGTGVAYSGANVLTF. The DNA of the CDR3 is TGTGCCAGAAGCTCCGGGACAGGGGTAGCCTACTCTGGGGCCAACGTCCTGACTTTC.

This chain links TRBV6-5 with TRBJ2-1; the D gene is possibly TRBD1 (6 bases). The CDR3 is made up of 14 amino acids. The V gene's germline CDR1 is MNHEY and CDR2 SVGAGI. V was pared by 6 bases and J by 3 bases, with 12 bases between. The CDR3 protein is CASRKPGDYNEQFF. CDR3 nucleotides: TGTGCCAGCAGGAAACCAGGGGACTACAATGAGCAGTTCTTC.

CDR3 sequence reads: CSVERGLAGPTSTDTQYF. DNA for the CDR3: TGCAGCGTTGAAAGGGGACTAGCGGGCCCCACTAGCACAGATACGCAGTATTTT. V is TRBV29-1 and J is TRBJ2-3, with TRBD2 matching 12 bases. V lost 2 bases to trimming and J lost 0 bases; unmatched junction nucleotides: 9. The CDR3 extends over 18 amino acids. In germline, CDR1 is SQVTM, CDR2 ANQGSEA.

V and J are TRBV19 and TRBJ1-1; no clear D gene. Germline CDR1 LNHDA, CDR2 SQIVND (reference sequence). The CDR3 sequence is 13 residues long. Trimming removed 4 bases from V and 0 bases from J, with 6 bases in between. In nucleotides, the CDR3 is TGTGCCAGTAGTAGATCGGTGAACACTGAAGCTTTCTTT. Translating gives CASSRSVNTEAFF.

CDR3 nucleotide sequence: TGTGCCAGCAGACCCTCGGGGCAGGTGACCTACGAGCAGTACTTC. The encoded protein is CASRPSGQVTYEQYF. The chain has TRBV27 and TRBJ2-7; tentatively, D is TRBD1 or TRBD2 (5 bases each). Per the germline V gene, CDR1 is MNHEY and CDR2 is SMNVEV (reference sequence). There are 15 residues in the CDR3. The V gene lost 6 bases and the J gene lost 2 bases, with 17 bases spanning the gap.

This sequence joins TRBV19 and TRBJ1-2, with no clear D. This CDR3 contains 13 residues. In germline, CDR1 is LNHDA, CDR2 SQIVND (reference sequence). With 7 bases removed from V and 5 bases from J, the gap between germline ends came to 14 bases. The CDR3 reads CASTAGSSYGYTF. The DNA of the CDR3 is TGTGCCAGTACCGCGGGGAGCTCATATGGCTACACCTTC.

This sequence joins TRBV19 and TRBJ2-7; D possibly matches TRBD1 or TRBD2 (6 bases each). This CDR3 spans 14 amino acids. Trimming stripped 5 bases from V and 3 bases from J, with 14 bases between. Germline V CDR1 and CDR2: LNHDA, SQIVND (reference sequence). The CDR3 is CASSVPGAVYEQYF. The DNA of the CDR3 is TGTGCCAGTAGTGTTCCGGGGGCAGTCTACGAGCAGTACTTC.

The chain joins TRBV7-9 to TRBJ1-5; D not resolved. The CDR3 totals 13 residues. V was clipped by 2 bases and J by 5 bases, with 7 bases between them. Germline loops: CDR1 SEHNR, CDR2 FQNEAQ (reference sequence). For the CDR3, the DNA is TGTGCCAGCAGCTTATGGGGAGATCAGCCCCAGCATTTT. Its translation is CASSLWGDQPQHF.

The V gene is TRBV10-2, the J gene TRBJ2-3, with 9 bases that match TRBD1. Germline CDR1 and CDR2: WSHSY and SAAADI. CDR3 length: 15 residues. The ends lost 6 bases at V and 0 bases at J; junction bases unmatched: 4. CDR3 in amino acids: CASSRDRASTDTQYF. For the CDR3, the DNA is TGCGCCAGCAGCCGGGACAGGGCTAGCACAGATACGCAGTATTTT.

The chain recombines TRBV27 with TRBJ2-6, with 7 bases fitting TRBD2. CDR3 length: 16 amino acids. Germline-derived CDR1 and CDR2 are MNHEY and SMNVEV (reference sequence). Losses at the gene ends were 0 bases for V and 2 bases for J; bases not matched to a gene: 1. The chain's CDR3 is CASSLSGGAGANVLTF. CDR3 bases: TGTGCCAGCAGTTTATCGGGAGGGGCTGGGGCCAACGTCCTGACTTTC.

The chain carries TRBV4-1 and TRBJ2-1, with TRBD2 matching over 13 bases. This CDR3 has 16 amino acids. After removal of 4 bases from V and 3 bases from J, the junction contained 3 bases not matched to a gene. Germline loops: CDR1 MGHRA, CDR2 YSYEKL. CDR3 sequence reads: CASSRGTSGVYNEQFF. The DNA for the CDR3 is TGCGCCAGCAGCCGCGGGACTAGCGGGGTCTACAATGAGCAGTTCTTC.

J is TRBJ2-1 and V is TRBV7-2; D is possibly TRBD1 (6 bases). CDR1 and CDR2 (germline): SGHTA, FQGNSA. Trimming pared 5 bases from V and 3 bases from J, leaving 14 bases between. The CDR3 is 15 residues long. In nucleotides, the CDR3 is TGTGCCAGCAGCCAAGACAGGATGTACTACAATGAGCAGTTCTTC. The encoded protein is CASSQDRMYYNEQFF.

This chain connects TRBV6-5 to TRBJ2-7, with TRBD1 matching over 9 bases. The germline V gene has CDR1 MNHEY and CDR2 SVGAGI. This CDR3 has 13 residues. V lost 6 bases and J lost 3; bases outside the gene matches: 3. The CDR3 DNA sequence: TGTGCCAGCAGAGGGACAGGGCGCTACGAGCAGTACTTC. Protein product: CASRGTGRYEQYF.

The J gene is TRBJ2-2, the V gene TRBV7-6; the match to TRBD1 covers 8 bases. V lost 4 bases to trimming and J lost 0 bases; unmatched junction nucleotides: 7. The CDR3 totals 17 residues. Germline CDR1 reads SGHVS; CDR2 reads FNYEAQ. CDR3 DNA sequence: TGTGCCAGCAGCTCCTACGCAGGGGGCGCGAACACCGGGGAGCTGTTTTTT. Its protein is CASSSYAGGANTGELFF.

The chain carries TRBV18 and TRBJ1-1, with unresolved D. Germline assignment: CDR1 KGHSH and CDR2 LQKENI. V dropped 2 bases and J dropped 5 bases, with 9 bases sitting between them. CDR3 length: 13 residues. The CDR3, as DNA: TGTGCCAGCTCACCAACGGTCAGGACTGAAGCTTTCTTT. This translates into CASSPTVRTEAFF.

The chain carries TRBV7-9 and TRBJ1-2; D is uncertain. V was shortened by 3 bases and J by 4 bases, with 9 bases between the two germline ends. Germline V CDR1 and CDR2: SEHNR, FQNEAQ (reference sequence). The CDR3 spans 13 residues. CDR3 in DNA: TGTGCCAGCAGCTTCGAGACGGTCTATGGCTACACCTTC. Encoded protein: CASSFETVYGYTF.

The CDR3 nucleotides read TGCGCCAGCAGTCATGCCGGGACAGGGGAAAACTATGGCTACACCTTC. Protein product: CASSHAGTGENYGYTF. The V gene is TRBV23-1, the J gene TRBJ1-2; 10 nucleotides agree with TRBD1. TRBV23-1 is assigned to the ORF class and has an uncertain function. This CDR3 has 16 residues. V lost 3 bases, J lost 2 bases, and 6 bases stayed unmatched.

The chain is built from TRBV27 and TRBJ1-2; a weak D match, TRBD1 (6 bases). The CDR3 length is 14 residues. Trimming removed 4 bases from V and 7 bases from J, with 16 bases in between. Germline V gene lookup returns CDR1 MNHEY and CDR2 SMNVEV (reference sequence). CDR3 DNA sequence: TGTGCCAGCAGTTCGATGATGGGGGGGGCTGGCTACACCTTC. The encoded protein is CASSSMMGGAGYTF.

The chain employs TRBV10-3 and TRBJ2-1; the match to TRBD1 covers 7 bases. CDR1 ENHRY and CDR2 SYGVKD come from the germline V gene. This CDR3 has 15 amino acids. V trimming: 4 bases; J trimming: 7 bases; junction bases outside the gene matches: 10. CDR3 region: CAISGGDKGANEQFF. The CDR3 DNA follows: TGTGCCATCAGTGGAGGGGACAAGGGGGCGAATGAGCAGTTCTTC.

With respect to this clone: A read error may explain this, as a much larger clone is one base away. This chain links TRBV7-2 with TRBJ2-1; D unresolved. This CDR3 is 12 amino acids long. The ends were cut back, 1 base at V and 4 bases at J, with 2 bases in the middle. Germline CDR1 and CDR2: SGHTA and FQGNSA. The CDR3 DNA sequence: TGTGCCAGCAGCTTAGGGTACAATGAGCAGTTCTTC. Its protein is CASSLGYNEQFF.

V and J are TRBV4-1 and TRBJ2-1, with D unclear. In germline, CDR1 is MGHRA, CDR2 YSYEKL. The ends were cut back, 0 bases at V and 4 bases at J, with 19 bases in the middle. CDR3 size: 18 residues. The CDR3 here is CASSQDLRARQKYNEQFF. The CDR3 nucleotides read TGCGCCAGCAGCCAAGATCTACGGGCTAGGCAGAAATACAATGAGCAGTTCTTC.

The chain is built from TRBV2 and TRBJ2-3; tentatively, D is TRBD1 or TRBD2 (5 bases each). V shed 3 bases and J shed 2 bases, with 12 bases lying between them. Germline CDR1 and CDR2: SNHLY and FYNNEI. The CDR3 runs to 15 residues. Here the CDR3 DNA reads TGTGCCAGCAGTGAGGGACGGATAAACACAGATACGCAGTATTTT. Amino acid sequence: CASSEGRINTDTQYF.

This clone was counted only a few times. The chain recombines TRBV18 with TRBJ1-6; D might be TRBD1 (6 bases). In germline, CDR1 is KGHSH, CDR2 LQKENI. The CDR3 contains 14 residues. V dropped 2 bases and J dropped 7 bases, with 9 bases sitting between them. CDR3 sequence: CASSPDRKNSPLHF. Here the CDR3 DNA reads TGTGCCAGCTCACCAGACAGGAAAAATTCACCCCTCCACTTT.

The chain combines TRBV4-3 with TRBJ1-5; D may be TRBD1 (6 bases). V was clipped by 4 bases and J by 3 bases, with 13 bases between them. The CDR3 runs to 15 residues. Germline V gives CDR1 LGHNA, CDR2 YSLEER. The CDR3 loop is CASSLTTGNNQPQHF. The CDR3 DNA follows: TGCGCCAGCAGCCTGACGACAGGTAACAATCAGCCCCAGCATTTT.

This sequence joins TRBV6-1 and TRBJ2-1; D is possibly TRBD1 or TRBD2 (5 bases each). V was trimmed by 5 bases and J by 9 bases, leaving 14 bases between them. CDR3 length: 13 residues. Germline loops: CDR1 MNHNS, CDR2 SASEGT. As DNA, the CDR3 is TGTGCCAGCAGTTATATAATTGGGGGTGAGCAGTTCTTC. Its translation: CASSYIIGGEQFF.

The chain carries TRBV25-1 and TRBJ1-6; TRBD1 aligns across 7 bases. Germline loops: CDR1 MGHDK, CDR2 SYGVNS. The CDR3 is 15 amino acids. Trimming cost V 4 bases and J 12 bases; bases outside gene matches: 12. CDR3 in amino acids: CASSAPGEGARPLHF. DNA of the CDR3: TGTGCCAGCAGTGCCCCGGGGGAGGGGGCCCGACCCCTCCACTTT.

The chain couples TRBV19 to TRBJ2-7; the D gene could be TRBD1 or TRBD2 (5 bases each). Trimming took 1 base from V and 4 from J, leaving 14 bases between them. The CDR3 contains 15 residues. Germline lookup yields CDR1 LNHDA and CDR2 SQIVND (reference sequence). CDR3 region: CASSIGGQGEYEQYF. The CDR3 nucleotides are TGTGCCAGTAGTATAGGGGGCCAGGGAGAATACGAGCAGTACTTC.